Below, 19 T cell receptor beta chains from the same sample are listed, as sequenced in a study of neurological immune-mediated disorders. TCRdb reprocessed the 5' RACE reads via MiXCR and lists one record per CDR3 protein. The sample has some 42,000 distinct CDR3 sequences; 11% are singletons. The sequenced material came from CD4+ T cells from blood. These TCRs come from a woman in her twenties or thirties with HTLV-1-associated myelopathy (HAM/TSP).

This clonotype was counted ten times or more. The J gene is TRBJ2-7, the V gene TRBV5-1, with no clear D. This CDR3 comprises 14 residues. Germline V gives CDR1 SGHRS, CDR2 YFSETQ. V dropped 0 bases and J dropped 3 bases, with 10 bases sitting between them. For the CDR3, the DNA is TGCGCCAGCAGCTTGGGCAAAACGAGCTACGAGCAGTACTTC. Translating gives CASSLGKTSYEQYF.

This clonotype has a count of ten or more. The chain couples TRBV7-9 to TRBJ2-6, with D hard to call. The germline V gene encodes CDR1 SEHNR and CDR2 FQNEAQ (reference sequence). CDR3 length: 16 residues. Deletions cut 1 base from V and 1 base from J, with 8 bases between. This CDR3 is CASSLGSSSGANVLTF. CDR3 coding DNA: TGTGCCAGCAGCTTAGGGAGCAGTTCTGGGGCCAACGTCCTGACTTTC.

This clonotype was observed many times. The chain is built from TRBV6-1 and TRBJ1-5, with 8 bases matching TRBD1. After removal of 3 bases from V and 11 bases from J, the junction contained 9 bases not matched to a gene. In germline, CDR1 is MNHNS, CDR2 SASEGT. The CDR3 covers 14 residues. CDR3 coding DNA: TGTGCCAGCAGTGATACCGGACAGGGTAAAGCCCAGCATTTT. Translating it yields CASSDTGQGKAQHF.

The sample holds many counts of this clonotype. The rearrangement uses TRBV10-3 and TRBJ1-3; D gene ambiguous. Germline V gene lookup returns CDR1 ENHRY and CDR2 SYGVKD. V lost 10 bases, J lost 0 bases, and 10 bases lay in between. The CDR3 extends over 13 amino acids. Here the CDR3 reads CATIQSSGNTIYF. CDR3 bases: TGTGCCACGATACAGAGCTCTGGAAACACCATATATTTT.

This clonotype was detected ten times or more. In DNA form, the CDR3 reads TGTGCCAGCGGGCAGAGCAATGAGCAGTTCTTC. Its translation: CASGQSNEQFF. V is TRBV3-1 and J is TRBJ2-1; no definite D call. This CDR3 spans 11 amino acids. The germline CDR1 and CDR2 sequences are LGHDT and YNNKEL (reference sequence). V was trimmed by 8 bases and J by 6 bases, leaving 8 bases between them.

This clonotype was counted many times. V is TRBV7-2 and J is TRBJ1-2, with 8 bases identical to TRBD1. The CDR3 consists of 14 residues. The V gene's germline CDR1 is SGHTA and CDR2 FQGNSA. The V gene end was trimmed by 4 bases and the J gene end by 3 bases; junction bases not matched to a gene: 4. The CDR3 DNA follows: TGTGCCAGCAGCTCCTTACAGGGGGACTATGGCTACACCTTC. This gives the protein CASSSLQGDYGYTF. Filled out from reference TRBV7-2 and TRBJ1-2, the complete variable domain reads GAGVSQSPSNKVTEKGKDVELRCDPISGHTALYWYRQSLGQGLEFLIYFQGNSAPDKSGLPSDRFSAERTGGSVSTLTIQRTQQEDSAVYLCASSSLQGDYGYTFGSGTRLTVV.

This sequence joins TRBV7-9 and TRBJ2-7; D gene ambiguous. The CDR3 is 12 residues long. Germline values: CDR1 SEHNR, CDR2 FQNEAQ (reference sequence). V was pared by 5 bases and J by 3 bases, with 8 bases between. The CDR3 here is CASSPDGYEQYF. The CDR3 coding sequence is TGTGCCAGCAGCCCCGACGGCTACGAGCAGTACTTC.

This clonotype is categorized as medium-sized. The gene calls are TRBV20-1 and TRBJ1-1; possibly TRBD1 for D (6 bases). CDR1 is DFQATT and CDR2 is SNEGSKA in the germline V gene (reference sequence). The V end was cut by 0 bases, the J end by 6 bases, with 17 bases between. This CDR3 contains 15 residues. CDR3 sequence reads: CSARDLQGRSSEAFF. CDR3 sequence (DNA): TGCAGTGCTAGAGATCTGCAGGGGAGGAGCTCTGAAGCTTTCTTT.

This clonotype was seen at least ten times. Written as DNA, the CDR3 is TGTGCCAGCAGTTTAGCGAGGGGATCTGGAAACACCATATATTTT. Its translation is CASSLARGSGNTIYF. The rearrangement links TRBV12-3 or TRBV12-4 to TRBJ1-3, with D perhaps matching TRBD1 (5 bases). The V gene lost 0 bases and the J gene lost 1 base, with 7 bases spanning the gap. The CDR3 spans 15 residues.

There are many counts of this clonotype. The chain combines TRBV6-6 with TRBJ2-7; 8 nucleotides align to TRBD1. Germline lookup yields CDR1 MNHNY and CDR2 SVGAGI (reference sequence). J gave up 1 base and V 4 bases, and 3 bases lay outside the gene matches. This CDR3 contains 14 residues. CDR3 nucleotide sequence: TGTGCCAGCAGTTCTCGACAGGGGTCCTACGAGCAGTACTTC. Protein: CASSSRQGSYEQYF.

This clonotype has ten or more counts. The chain joins TRBV5-1 to TRBJ2-2, with 15 bases lining up with TRBD2. The V gene's germline CDR1 is SGHRS and CDR2 YFSETQ. CDR3 length: 18 residues. V lost 4 bases, J lost 0 bases, and 4 bases stayed unmatched. CDR3 sequence reads: CASSAGLAGGPNTGELFF. CDR3 in DNA: TGCGCCAGCAGCGCGGGACTAGCGGGGGGCCCGAACACCGGGGAGCTGTTTTTT.

This clonotype was picked up a small number of times. CDR3 bases: TGTGCCAGCAGCTTAGTCGGTCGCGTCGGGGTGACTTATGGCTACACCTTC. Translating gives CASSLVGRVGVTYGYTF. This chain connects TRBV7-9 to TRBJ1-2; D is undetermined. The V and J ends lost 1 base and 5 bases respectively, with 20 bases between them. This CDR3 has 17 amino acids. From germline, CDR1 is SEHNR and CDR2 FQNEAQ (reference sequence).

This clonotype was detected ten times or more. The J gene is TRBJ2-2, the V gene TRBV20-1, with D possibly being TRBD2 (6 bases). CDR1 DFQATT and CDR2 SNEGSKA come from the germline V gene (reference sequence). V shed 1 base and J shed 1 base, with 7 bases lying between them. CDR3 length equals 14 residues. CDR3: CSARARGNTGELFF. Here the CDR3 DNA reads TGCAGTGCTAGAGCGCGGGGGAACACCGGGGAGCTGTTTTTT.

This clonotype was counted ten times or more. CDR3 protein: CASRGTGNYGYTF. DNA for the CDR3: TGTGCCAGCAGAGGGACAGGGAACTATGGCTACACCTTC. This chain connects TRBV2 to TRBJ1-2, with 9 bases matching TRBD1. The junction had 1 base not matched to a gene; V was cut back by 6 bases and J by 2 bases. CDR3 length equals 13 residues. The germline V gene encodes CDR1 SNHLY and CDR2 FYNNEI.

This clonotype was seen ten or more times. This rearrangement joins TRBV7-9 to TRBJ1-3, with D perhaps TRBD1 (6 bases). The CDR3 is made up of 14 amino acids. Germline V CDR1 and CDR2: SEHNR, FQNEAQ (reference sequence). V lost 6 bases, J lost 8 bases, and 17 bases lay in between. CDR3 residues: CASSFTGLGDTIYF. CDR3 sequence (DNA): TGTGCCAGCAGTTTTACAGGGCTGGGGGACACCATATATTTT.

This clonotype was observed at least ten times. The chain employs TRBV5-1 and TRBJ2-4; D may correspond to TRBD1 or TRBD2 (6 bases each). Trimming pared 5 bases from V and 9 bases from J, leaving 21 bases between. The CDR3 is 15 residues long. Germline-derived CDR1 and CDR2 are SGHRS and YFSETQ. The CDR3 bases are TGCGCCAGCAGACTGGGGCCAGGCACGGGGGCCATTCAGTACTTC. Translation: CASRLGPGTGAIQYF.

This clonotype showed up many times. V gene TRBV6-5 combines with J gene TRBJ1-1; the match to TRBD1 covers 7 bases. CDR1 is MNHEY, CDR2 SVGAGI, per germline. This CDR3 is built from 14 residues. The junction had 11 bases not matched to a gene; V was cut back by 2 bases and J by 11 bases. The chain's CDR3 is CASSYNEATGMAFF. The CDR3 nucleotides are TGTGCCAGCAGTTACAACGAGGCGACAGGGATGGCTTTCTTT.

This clonotype was found many times. The chain joins TRBV7-2 to TRBJ2-7, with 8 bases aligning to TRBD2. Germline V gene lookup returns CDR1 SGHTA and CDR2 FQGNSA. The J segment lost 5 bases and the V segment lost 5 bases, leaving 11 bases of the junction unmatched. The CDR3 is made up of 15 amino acids. CDR3 protein: CASSITGTSAHEQYF. In DNA, the CDR3 is TGTGCCAGCAGCATCACCGGGACTAGTGCCCACGAGCAGTACTTC.

This clonotype came up many times. V is TRBV2 and J is TRBJ2-1; unclear D gene. This CDR3 is built from 13 residues. Germline V gene lookup returns CDR1 SNHLY and CDR2 FYNNEI. Trimming cost V 6 bases and J 6 bases, with 12 bases left between them. CDR3 DNA sequence: TGTGCCAGCAGCTCGGAGAGACCCAATGAGCAGTTCTTC. It codes for CASSSERPNEQFF.